Listed here are 6 T cell receptor beta chains from one sample, sequenced in a study of cytomegalovirus exposure and HLA in healthy donors. Here immunoSEQ multiplex PCR was the method, and the copy in TCRdb shows in-frame clones only, minus some. Here the sample spans 250,000 or so clones, around 89% being singletons. Sequencing was done on a sample of PBMCs. These receptors originate from a woman between 18 and 29 years old in good health and CMV-seronegative.

This chain links TRBV6-5 with TRBJ2-5; 10 bases map to TRBD1. Trimming removed 2 bases from V and 5 bases from J; junction bases left unmatched: 2. The CDR3 spans 14 residues. The V gene's germline CDR1 is MNHEY and CDR2 SVGAGI. The CDR3 coding sequence is TGTGCCAGCAGTTACAAGGGACAGGGGGAGACCCAGTACTTC. Protein: CASSYKGQGETQYF.

The chain joins TRBV28 to TRBJ1-6; 9 bases align to TRBD1. From germline, CDR1 is MDHEN and CDR2 SYDVKM. The CDR3 totals 16 residues. With 1 base clipped from V and 10 bases from J, the junction kept 8 bases outside the gene matches. The CDR3 DNA sequence: TGTGCCAGCAGTTTATCTTTGGGACAGGGTCAGTCACCCCTCCACTTT. Its translation is CASSLSLGQGQSPLHF.

This clone was counted a few times. At the DNA level, this CDR3 is encoded by other sequences in the same sample as well. The gene calls are TRBV28 and TRBJ2-7; TRBD1 aligns across 10 bases. Germline V CDR1 and CDR2: MDHEN, SYDVKM. The V segment lost 2 bases and the J segment 2 bases; nucleotides outside the gene matches: 0. The CDR3 has 14 amino acids. The CDR3 DNA sequence: TGTGCCAGCAGTTTAGGACAGGGGGCCTACGAGCAGTACTTC. Encoded protein: CASSLGQGAYEQYF.

This clone was detected a few times. V gene TRBV5-8 combines with J gene TRBJ2-5, with 16 bases aligning to TRBD2. This CDR3 contains 16 residues. The ends lost 3 bases at V and 4 bases at J; junction bases unmatched: 3. Germline loops: CDR1 SGHTS, CDR2 YDEGEE. The CDR3 loop is CASSSGTSGGAETQYF. In DNA, the CDR3 is TGTGCCAGCAGCTCCGGGACTAGCGGGGGGGCAGAGACCCAGTACTTC.

V is TRBV12-5 and J is TRBJ2-3; 7 bases align to TRBD2. This CDR3 contains 16 residues. V lost 0 bases and J lost 6; bases outside the gene matches: 9. Germline loops: CDR1 LGHNT, CDR2 FRNRAP. Here the CDR3 reads CASGLVTAGKGDTQYF. Here the CDR3 DNA reads TGTGCTAGTGGTTTGGTAACAGCGGGGAAGGGGGATACGCAGTATTTT.

V usage is TRBV27 and J usage is TRBJ2-1; D is uncertain. The CDR3 has 16 residues. The germline V gene has CDR1 MNHEY and CDR2 SMNVEV (reference sequence). V lost 6 bases, J lost 0 bases, and 15 bases lay in between. CDR3 DNA sequence: TGTGCCAGCAGATCACTACCGACCGGCTCCTACAATGAGCAGTTCTTC. It codes for CASRSLPTGSYNEQFF.